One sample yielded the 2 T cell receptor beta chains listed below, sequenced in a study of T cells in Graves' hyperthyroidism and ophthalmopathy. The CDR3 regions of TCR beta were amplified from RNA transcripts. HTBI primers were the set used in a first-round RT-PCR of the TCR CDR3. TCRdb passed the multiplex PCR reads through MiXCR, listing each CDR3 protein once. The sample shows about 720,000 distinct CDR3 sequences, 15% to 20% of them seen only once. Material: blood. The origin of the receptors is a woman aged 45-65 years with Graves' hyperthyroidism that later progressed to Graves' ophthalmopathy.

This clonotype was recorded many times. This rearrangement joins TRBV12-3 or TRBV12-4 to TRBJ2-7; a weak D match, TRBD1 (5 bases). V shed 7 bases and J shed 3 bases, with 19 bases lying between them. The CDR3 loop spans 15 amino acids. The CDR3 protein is CASTRMGQKGYEQYF. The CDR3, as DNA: TGTGCCAGCACTCGAATGGGGCAGAAGGGCTACGAGCAGTACTTC.

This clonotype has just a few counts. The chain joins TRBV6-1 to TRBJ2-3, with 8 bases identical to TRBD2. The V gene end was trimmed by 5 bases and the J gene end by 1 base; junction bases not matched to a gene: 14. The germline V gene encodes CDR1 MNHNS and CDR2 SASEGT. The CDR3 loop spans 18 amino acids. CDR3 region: CASSSGISGGPRTDTQYF. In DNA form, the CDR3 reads TGTGCCAGCAGTTCGGGAATCAGCGGGGGTCCTCGCACAGATACGCAGTATTTT.